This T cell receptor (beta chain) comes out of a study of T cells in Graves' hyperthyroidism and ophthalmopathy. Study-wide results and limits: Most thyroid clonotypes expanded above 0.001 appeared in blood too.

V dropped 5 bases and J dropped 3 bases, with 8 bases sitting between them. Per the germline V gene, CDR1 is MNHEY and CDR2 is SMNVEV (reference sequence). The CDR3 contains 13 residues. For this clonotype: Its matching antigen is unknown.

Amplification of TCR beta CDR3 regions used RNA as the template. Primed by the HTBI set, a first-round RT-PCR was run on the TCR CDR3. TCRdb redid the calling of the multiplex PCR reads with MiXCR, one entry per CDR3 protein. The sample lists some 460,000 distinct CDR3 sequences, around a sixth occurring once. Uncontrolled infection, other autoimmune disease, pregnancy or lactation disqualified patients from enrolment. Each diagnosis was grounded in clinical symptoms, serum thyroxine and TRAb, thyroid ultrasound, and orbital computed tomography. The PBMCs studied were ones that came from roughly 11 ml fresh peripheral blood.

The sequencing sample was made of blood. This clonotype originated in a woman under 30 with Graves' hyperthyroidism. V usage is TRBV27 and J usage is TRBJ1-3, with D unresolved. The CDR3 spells CASSPTYGNTIYF. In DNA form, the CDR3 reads TGTGCCAGCAGTCCCACGTATGGAAACACCATATATTTT.